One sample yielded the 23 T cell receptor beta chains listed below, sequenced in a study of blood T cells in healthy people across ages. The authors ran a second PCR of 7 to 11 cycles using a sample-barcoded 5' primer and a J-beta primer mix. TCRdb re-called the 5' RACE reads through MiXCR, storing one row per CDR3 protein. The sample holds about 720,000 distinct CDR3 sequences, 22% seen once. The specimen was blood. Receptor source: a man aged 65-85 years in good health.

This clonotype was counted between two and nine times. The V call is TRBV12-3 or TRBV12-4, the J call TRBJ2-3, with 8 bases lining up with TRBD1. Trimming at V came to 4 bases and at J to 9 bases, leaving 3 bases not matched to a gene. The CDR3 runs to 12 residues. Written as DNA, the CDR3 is TGTGCCAGCAGTTCGGGACAGGTAACGCAGTATTTT. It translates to CASSSGQVTQYF.

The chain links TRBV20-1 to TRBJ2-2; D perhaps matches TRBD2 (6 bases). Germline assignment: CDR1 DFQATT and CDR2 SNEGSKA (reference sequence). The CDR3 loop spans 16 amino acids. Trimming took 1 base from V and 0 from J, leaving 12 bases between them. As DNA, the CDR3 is TGCAGTGCTAGAGGGGAGATAGCGGCGAACACCGGGGAGCTGTTTTTT. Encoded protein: CSARGEIAANTGELFF.

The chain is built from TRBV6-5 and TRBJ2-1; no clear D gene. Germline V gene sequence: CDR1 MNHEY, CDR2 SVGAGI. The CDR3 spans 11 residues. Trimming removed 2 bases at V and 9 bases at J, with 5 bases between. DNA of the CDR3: TGTGCCAGCAGTTACGGTGCTGAGCAGTTCTTC. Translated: CASSYGAEQFF.

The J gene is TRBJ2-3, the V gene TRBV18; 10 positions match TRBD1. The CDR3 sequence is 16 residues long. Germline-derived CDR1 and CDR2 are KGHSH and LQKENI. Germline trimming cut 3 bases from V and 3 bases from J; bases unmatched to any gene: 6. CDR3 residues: CASSPLTGGATDTQYF. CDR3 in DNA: TGTGCCAGCTCACCTTTGACAGGGGGCGCGACAGATACGCAGTATTTT.

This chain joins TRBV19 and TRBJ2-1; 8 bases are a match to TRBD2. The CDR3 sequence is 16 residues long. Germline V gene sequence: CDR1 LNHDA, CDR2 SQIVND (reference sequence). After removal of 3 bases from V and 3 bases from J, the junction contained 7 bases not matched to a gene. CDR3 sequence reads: CASSISPGGDYNEQFF. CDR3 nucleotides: TGTGCCAGTAGTATTTCTCCGGGGGGGGACTACAATGAGCAGTTCTTC.

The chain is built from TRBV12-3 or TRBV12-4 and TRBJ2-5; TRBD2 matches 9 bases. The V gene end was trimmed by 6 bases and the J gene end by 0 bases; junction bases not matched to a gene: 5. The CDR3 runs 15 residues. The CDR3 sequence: CASRQGLAHQETQYF. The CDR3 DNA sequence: TGTGCCAGCAGACAGGGACTAGCCCACCAAGAGACCCAGTACTTC.

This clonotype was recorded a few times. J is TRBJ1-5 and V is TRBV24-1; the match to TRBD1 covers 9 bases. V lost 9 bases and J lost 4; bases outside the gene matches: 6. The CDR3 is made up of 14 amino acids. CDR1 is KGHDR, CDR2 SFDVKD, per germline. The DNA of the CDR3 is TGTGCCACCCACTCCGGGACAGGGAATCAGCCCCAGCATTTT. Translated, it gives CATHSGTGNQPQHF.

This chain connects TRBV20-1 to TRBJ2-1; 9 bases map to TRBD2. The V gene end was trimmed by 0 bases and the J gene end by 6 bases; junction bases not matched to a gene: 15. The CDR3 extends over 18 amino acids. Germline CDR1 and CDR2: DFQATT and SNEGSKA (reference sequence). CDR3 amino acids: CSARDEARAGGRSNEQFF. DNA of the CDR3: TGCAGTGCTAGAGATGAGGCCCGGGCGGGGGGGCGTTCCAATGAGCAGTTCTTC.

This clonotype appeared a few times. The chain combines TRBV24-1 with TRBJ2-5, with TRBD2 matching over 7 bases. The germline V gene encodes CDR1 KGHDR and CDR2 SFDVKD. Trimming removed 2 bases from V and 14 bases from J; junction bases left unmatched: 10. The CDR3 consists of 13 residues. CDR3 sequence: CATSDWKSGTKYF. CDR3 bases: TGTGCCACCAGTGATTGGAAGTCCGGGACTAAATACTTC.

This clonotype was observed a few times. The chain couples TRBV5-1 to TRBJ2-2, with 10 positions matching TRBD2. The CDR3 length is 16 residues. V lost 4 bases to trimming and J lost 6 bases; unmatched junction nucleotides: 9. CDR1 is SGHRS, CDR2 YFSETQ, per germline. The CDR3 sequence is CASSPSAGGPAGELFF. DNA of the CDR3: TGCGCCAGCAGCCCCTCAGCGGGAGGGCCAGCCGGGGAGCTGTTTTTT.

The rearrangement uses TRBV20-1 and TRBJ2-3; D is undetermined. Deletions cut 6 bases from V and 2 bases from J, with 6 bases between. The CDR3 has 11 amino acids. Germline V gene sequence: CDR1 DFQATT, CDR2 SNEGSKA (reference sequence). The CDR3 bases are TGCAGTGCAAGGAACACAGATACGCAGTATTTT. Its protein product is CSARNTDTQYF.

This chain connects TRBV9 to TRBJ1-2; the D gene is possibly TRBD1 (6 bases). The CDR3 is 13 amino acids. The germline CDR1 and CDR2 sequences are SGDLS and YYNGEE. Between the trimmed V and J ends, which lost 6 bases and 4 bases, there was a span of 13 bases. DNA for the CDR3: TGTGCCAGCACAGCACAGGGCGGCTATGGCTACACCTTC. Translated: CASTAQGGYGYTF.

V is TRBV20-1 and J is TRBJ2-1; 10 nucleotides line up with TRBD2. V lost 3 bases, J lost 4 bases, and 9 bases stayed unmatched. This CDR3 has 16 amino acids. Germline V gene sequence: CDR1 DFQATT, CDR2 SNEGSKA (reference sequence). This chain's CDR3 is CSASAGLAGVYNEQFF. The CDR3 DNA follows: TGCAGTGCTAGCGCGGGGCTAGCGGGGGTATACAATGAGCAGTTCTTC.

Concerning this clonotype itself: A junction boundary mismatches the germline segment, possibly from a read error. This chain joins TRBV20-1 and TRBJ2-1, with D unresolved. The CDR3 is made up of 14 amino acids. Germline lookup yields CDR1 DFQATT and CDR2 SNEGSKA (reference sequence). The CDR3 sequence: CSADRAEWNNGQFF. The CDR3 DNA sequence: TGCAGTGCTGACCGGGCTGAATGGAACAATGGGCAGTTCTTC.

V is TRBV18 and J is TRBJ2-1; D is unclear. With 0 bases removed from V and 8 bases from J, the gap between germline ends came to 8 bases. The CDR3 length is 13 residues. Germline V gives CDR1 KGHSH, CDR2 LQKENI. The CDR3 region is CASSPPGIDEQFF. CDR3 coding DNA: TGTGCCAGCTCACCACCGGGGATTGATGAGCAGTTCTTC.

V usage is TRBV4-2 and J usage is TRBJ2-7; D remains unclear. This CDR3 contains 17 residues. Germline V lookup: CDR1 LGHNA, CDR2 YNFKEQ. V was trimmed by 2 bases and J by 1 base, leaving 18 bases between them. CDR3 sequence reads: CASSQLLAITASYEQYF. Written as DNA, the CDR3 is TGTGCCAGCAGCCAATTATTGGCTATAACGGCTTCCTACGAGCAGTACTTC.

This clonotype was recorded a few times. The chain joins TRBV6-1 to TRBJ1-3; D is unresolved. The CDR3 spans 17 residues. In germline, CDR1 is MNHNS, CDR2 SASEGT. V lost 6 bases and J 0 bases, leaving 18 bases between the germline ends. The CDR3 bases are TGTGCCAGCAGACGGGTGGGGAGAGATCCCTCTGGAAACACCATATATTTT. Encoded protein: CASRRVGRDPSGNTIYF.

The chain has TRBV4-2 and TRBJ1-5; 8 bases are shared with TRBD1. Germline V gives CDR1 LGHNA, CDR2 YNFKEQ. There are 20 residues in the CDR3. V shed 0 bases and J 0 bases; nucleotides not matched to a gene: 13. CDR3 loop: CASSQDLKDRESYSNQPQHF. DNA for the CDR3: TGTGCCAGCAGCCAAGATCTTAAGGACAGGGAATCCTATAGCAATCAGCCCCAGCATTTT.

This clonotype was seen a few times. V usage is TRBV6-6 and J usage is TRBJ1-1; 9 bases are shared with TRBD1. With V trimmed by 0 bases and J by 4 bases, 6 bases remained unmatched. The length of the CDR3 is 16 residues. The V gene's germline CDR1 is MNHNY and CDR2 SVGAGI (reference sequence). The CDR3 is CASSYSRDRAGTEAFF. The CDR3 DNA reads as TGTGCCAGCAGTTACTCCAGGGACAGGGCGGGCACTGAAGCTTTCTTT.

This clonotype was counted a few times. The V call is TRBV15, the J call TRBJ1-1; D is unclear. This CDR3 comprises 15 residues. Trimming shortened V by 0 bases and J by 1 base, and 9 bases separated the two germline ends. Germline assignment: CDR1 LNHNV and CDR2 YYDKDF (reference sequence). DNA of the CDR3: TGTGCCACCAGCAGAGACAGGAGTTCGAACACTGAAGCTTTCTTT. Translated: CATSRDRSSNTEAFF.

DNA of the CDR3: TGTGCCAGCAGTTTTAAGCAGGGGGTAGCGCCCCAGCATTTT. Its protein is CASSFKQGVAPQHF. The chain has TRBV12-3 or TRBV12-4 and TRBJ1-5; 7 bases are shared with TRBD1. The CDR3 runs to 14 residues. With V trimmed by 3 bases and J by 9 bases, 8 bases remained unmatched.

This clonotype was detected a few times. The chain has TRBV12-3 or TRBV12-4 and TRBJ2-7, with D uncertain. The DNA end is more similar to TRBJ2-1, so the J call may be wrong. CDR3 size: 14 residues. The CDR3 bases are TGTGCCAGCAGATCTATAGGGCCGGTCAATGAGCAGTTCTTC. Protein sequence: CASRSIGPVNEQFF.

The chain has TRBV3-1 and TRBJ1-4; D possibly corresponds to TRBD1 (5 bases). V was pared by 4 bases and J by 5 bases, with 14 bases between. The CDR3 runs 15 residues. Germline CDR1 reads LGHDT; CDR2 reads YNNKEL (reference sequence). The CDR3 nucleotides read TGTGCCAGCAGCCGGGTTTGGGGCCAGAATGAAAAACTGTTTTTT. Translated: CASSRVWGQNEKLFF.